This TCR beta chain was recovered during a study of T-cell memory formation after mild COVID-19 (TCRdb year 2021). Background on the whole study: Most TCR sequence clusters were specific to one of the two donors. In a couple of donors, T-cell clones that expanded and contracted after mild COVID-19 were tracked by sequencing TCRalpha and TCRbeta repertoires over time. The cohort was made up of two young adult volunteers, one female and one male, who were previously healthy.

Sequencing was carried out with an Illumina NovaSeq 6000. TCRalpha and TCRbeta cDNA libraries were constructed by 5'RACE with constant-segment primers, with sample barcodes and unique molecular identifiers being introduced. RNA was extracted from every sample with Trizol reagent. Amplification of the libraries took two PCR steps, and the second step added a second sample barcode plus Illumina TruSeq adapters. Sequencing of the libraries was done on an Illumina NovaSeq, producing 2 x 150 bp paired-end reads. In the authors' own workflow: With migec v1.2.7, reads were demultiplexed and then collapsed into UMI-guided consensus sequences. Using mixcr v2.1.11, the UMI consensuses were aligned to TRA and TRB V and J templates and assembled into clonotypes. Clonotypes were classified as expanded or contracted when called significant by both edgeR and NoisET, with noise models trained on biological replicates. For edgeR calls, a false discovery rate-adjusted p below 0.01 and a log2 fold-change threshold of 1 were applied. PCA with hierarchical clustering of max-normalized trajectories of the 1000 most abundant clonotypes was used as exploratory dynamics analysis. The CD4 or CD8 phenotype of responding clones was assigned using the separately sequenced CD4+ and CD8+ repertoires. The public sequencing data were trimmed at Q25 with fastp and processed into clonotypes with MiXCR by TCRdb, which kept only in-frame beta chains. Every distinct CDR3 protein forms one entry, paired with its most common genes and DNA. Clone size and V and J calls follow TCRdb, not the original study. The sample contains about 210,000 distinct CDR3 sequences, approximately 10% of them found a single time. Approximately 3% of the sample is held by the ten biggest clonotypes.

In the germline V gene, CDR1 corresponds to MNHEY and CDR2 to SVGAGI. Measured from the cysteine to the phenylalanine, the CDR3 is 14 residues long. Kept here is only the CDR3 DNA, which spans 42 bases and is read in frame from base 1. Relative to germline, V is missing 5 bases and J is missing 3 bases, with 4 bases of the junction outside any gene match. Ficoll-Paque density gradient centrifugation was used to isolate PBMCs. Study-wide findings and limitations: Contracting CD4+ clones appeared mostly in the CM and EM memory subsets, whereas CD8+ clones were enriched in EMRA. The study included only two mild cases, and larger cohorts that include severe cases with pre-infection samples were judged to be necessary. The second-wave clones that peaked on day 37 were not confirmed to be SARS-CoV-2 specific. Some responding clones were detected in pre-infection memory, suggesting pre-existing cross-reactive memory T cells joined the SARS-CoV-2 response. Clones contracting from day 15 to 85 had balanced CD4/CD8 phenotypes, while a second wave expanding from day 15 to 37 was biased towards CD4+.

Concerning this clonotype itself: Its cognate antigen has yet to be identified. Base quality data are lacking; no much larger clone is found one base away.

Material for sequencing was PBMCs or a T cell subset sorted from them (not recorded which). The V gene is TRBV6-5 and the J gene is TRBJ1-2; 9 junctional bases match TRBD1. The origin of this receptor is a man between 18 and 29 years old who had mild COVID-19 (a few samples of this study predate the infection). The sample titles of this study are shuffled in the database, so cell type and time point are left out; the donor was told from shared clones. The CDR3 is CASSMDRGHYGYTF. The DNA sequence reads TGTGCCAGCAGTATGGACAGGGGCCACTATGGCTACACCTTC.